This TCR beta chain comes out of a study of shared clonotypes between healthy human individuals. For the study at large: CD4 naive and memory got three plates each, CD8 naive two, CD8 memory one.

All donors qualified as healthy HIV-negative adults and had experienced no recent acute infections or vaccinations. From CD4+ cells came CD45RA+ naive and CD45RA-negative memory subsets. In the original workflow: ImmunoSEQ sequences covered only the junction and lacked quality scores; filtering therefore differed. Profiled with immunoSEQ multiplex PCR; TCRdb holds only in-frame clones, not every one. Clone size and the V and J calls come from that table; the DNA yielded D and trimming. The sample lists more than 400,000 clones; about 96% were seen once. V was trimmed by 4 bases and J by 1 base, leaving 11 bases between them. Germline CDR1 reads SGHVS; CDR2 reads FQNEAQ. The CDR3 length is 15 residues.

The specimen sequenced was naive CD4+ T cells sorted from blood. Subset noted: CD45RA+ positively selected. The gene calls are TRBV7-8 and TRBJ2-4, with D uncertain. The sequence derives from a woman younger than 45 in good health. In DNA, the CDR3 is TGTGCCAGCAGCTCCTCCCGTTCGGCCAAAAACATTCAGTACTTC. This translates into CASSSSRSAKNIQYF. Full variable domain (outside the CDR3, taken from reference TRBV7-8 and TRBJ2-4): GAGVSQSPRYKVAKRGQDVALRCDPISGHVSLFWYQQALGQGPEFLTYFQNEAQLDKSGLPSDRFFAERPEGSVSTLKIQRTQQEDSAVYLCASSSSRSAKNIQYFGAGTRLSVL.